A single sample is the source of the 9 T cell receptor beta chains below, sequenced in a study of T cell responses to AZD1222 COVID-19 vaccine. Produced via immunoSEQ multiplex PCR; TCRdb's table is partial and in-frame only. The sample yields 120,000 to 150,000 clones, approximately 85% seen once. This specimen consisted of peripheral blood, obtained 28 days after the second dose of the MenACWY control vaccine. These receptor sequences come from an adult who received the MenACWY meningococcal vaccine as a control.

The gene calls are TRBV28 and TRBJ1-1; TRBD1 matches 7 bases. There are 14 residues in the CDR3. V lost 3 bases and J lost 3; bases outside the gene matches: 4. Germline V CDR1 and CDR2: MDHEN, SYDVKM. In nucleotides, the CDR3 is TGTGCCAGCAGTTTGACAGGGCGGGACACTGAAGCTTTCTTT. Its translation is CASSLTGRDTEAFF.

The rearrangement links TRBV7-6 to TRBJ2-3; D gene ambiguous. The CDR3 loop spans 16 amino acids. With 1 base removed from V and 5 bases from J, the gap between germline ends came to 16 bases. CDR1 is SGHVS and CDR2 is FNYEAQ in the germline V gene. The DNA for the CDR3 is TGTGCCAGCAGCTTAGGTCCCCGGGCCCGTGGAGATACGCAGTATTTT. The encoded protein is CASSLGPRARGDTQYF.

The rearrangement uses TRBV18 and TRBJ1-4; D is ambiguous. Trimming stripped 4 bases from V and 8 bases from J, with 8 bases between. Germline V gives CDR1 KGHSH, CDR2 LQKENI. This CDR3 is built from 12 residues. The CDR3 DNA follows: TGTGCCAGCTCACAGAAACAGGAAAAACTGTTTTTT. Its protein product is CASSQKQEKLFF. Supplemented by reference TRBV18 and TRBJ1-4, the full variable domain reads NAGVMQNPRHLVRRRGQEARLRCSPMKGHSHVYWYRQLPEEGLKFMVYLQKENIIDESGMPKERFSAEFPKEGPSILRIQQVVRGDSAAYFCASSQKQEKLFFGSGTQLSVL.

V gene TRBV7-9 combines with J gene TRBJ2-1; 10 nucleotides match TRBD2. There are 14 residues in the CDR3. Looked up from germline, CDR1 is SEHNR and CDR2 is FQNEAQ (reference sequence). V dropped 5 bases and J dropped 3; count of bases not matched to a gene: 1. The CDR3 DNA reads as TGTGCCAGCAGCCCTAGCGGGGGCTACAATGAGCAGTTCTTC. The encoded protein is CASSPSGGYNEQFF.

This clone is a singleton in its sample. The genes are TRBV18 and TRBJ1-6; D gene unclear. Trimming pared 1 base from V and 5 bases from J, leaving 18 bases between. This CDR3 contains 18 residues. In germline, CDR1 is KGHSH, CDR2 LQKENI. CDR3 DNA: TGTGCCAGCTCACCACGTAACCCGGGGATGCAAAATAATTCACCCCTCCACTTT. This encodes CASSPRNPGMQNNSPLHF.

The chain combines TRBV4-1 with TRBJ1-1, with D hard to call. V lost 6 bases and J lost 0, with 8 bases in between. Germline values: CDR1 MGHRA, CDR2 YSYEKL. This CDR3 is 13 amino acids long. The CDR3 region has the DNA TGCGCCAGCAGTCATGGGGTGAACACTGAAGCTTTCTTT. It yields the protein CASSHGVNTEAFF.

The chain joins TRBV20-1 to TRBJ2-3; D gene uncertain. This CDR3 is built from 11 residues. Germline CDR1 DFQATT, CDR2 SNEGSKA (reference sequence). Trimming shortened V by 6 bases and J by 4 bases, and 8 bases separated the two germline ends. In DNA, the CDR3 is TGCAGTGCCCTTTCCGCAGATACGCAGTATTTT. It codes for CSALSADTQYF.

V is TRBV10-1 and J is TRBJ2-1; D gene uncertain. Germline loops: CDR1 WNHNN, CDR2 SYGVQD (reference sequence). Trimming cost V 7 bases and J 0 bases, with 16 bases left between them. The CDR3 contains 16 residues. CDR3 protein: CASNHRQAPSYNEQFF. CDR3 bases: TGCGCCAGCAACCATCGTCAGGCGCCCTCCTACAATGAGCAGTTCTTC.

The V and J genes are TRBV7-9 and TRBJ1-4, with unresolved D. CDR1 and CDR2 from the germline V gene are SEHNR and FQNEAQ (reference sequence). The CDR3 covers 15 residues. The germline V and J ends were trimmed by 4 bases and 6 bases, with 15 bases remaining between them. CDR3 sequence: CASSYRESVDEKLFF. For the CDR3, the DNA is TGTGCCAGCAGCTACCGCGAGTCGGTAGATGAAAAACTGTTTTTT.